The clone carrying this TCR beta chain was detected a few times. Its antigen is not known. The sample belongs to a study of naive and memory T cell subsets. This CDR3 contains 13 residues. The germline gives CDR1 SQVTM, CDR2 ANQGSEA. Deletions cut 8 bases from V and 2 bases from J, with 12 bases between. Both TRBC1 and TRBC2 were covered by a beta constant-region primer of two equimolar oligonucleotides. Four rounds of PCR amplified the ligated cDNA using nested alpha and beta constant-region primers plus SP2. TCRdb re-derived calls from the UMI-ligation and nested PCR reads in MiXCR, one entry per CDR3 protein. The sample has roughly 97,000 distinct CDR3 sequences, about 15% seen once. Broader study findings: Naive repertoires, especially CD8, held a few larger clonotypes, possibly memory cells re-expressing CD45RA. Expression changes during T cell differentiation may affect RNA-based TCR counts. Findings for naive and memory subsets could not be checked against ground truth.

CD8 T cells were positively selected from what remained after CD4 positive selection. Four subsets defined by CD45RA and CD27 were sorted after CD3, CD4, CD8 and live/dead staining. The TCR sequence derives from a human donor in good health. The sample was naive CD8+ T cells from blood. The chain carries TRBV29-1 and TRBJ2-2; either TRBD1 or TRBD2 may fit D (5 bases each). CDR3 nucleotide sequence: TGCAGCCTCCGGGACCCAAACACCGGGGAGCTGTTTTTT. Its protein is CSLRDPNTGELFF.